The 5 T cell receptor beta chains listed next were all sequenced from one sample in a study of regulatory T cells in long-lasting Graves disease. Building of the TCR beta libraries involved iRepertoire HTBI primers and Arm-PCR of CDR3 regions. TCRdb called the multiplex PCR reads again in MiXCR, with one record for every CDR3 protein. The table lists over 350,000 distinct CDR3 sequences, 13% to 15% of them singletons. Indicated time point: newly diagnosed GD, antithyroid drugs for less than 3 months. From RNA extracted from PBMCs, the TCR library was made. In addition, the sample was reused for a study of T cells in Graves' hyperthyroidism and ophthalmopathy.

The specimen was peripheral blood mononuclear cells (PBMCs), collected at new diagnosis, from a patient treated with antithyroid drugs. These receptors were collected from a woman between 50 and 59 years old with Graves disease.

This chain connects TRBV2 to TRBJ2-6; no definite D call. V was cut by 6 bases and J by 0 bases, with 6 bases left in between. The germline gives CDR1 SNHLY, CDR2 FYNNEI. The length of the CDR3 is 14 residues. CDR3 region: CASRLNSGANVLTF. CDR3 nucleotide sequence: TGTGCCAGCAGGCTGAACTCTGGGGCCAACGTCCTGACTTTC.

This clonotype has at least ten counts. The chain carries TRBV2 and TRBJ2-1; D is uncertain. This CDR3 contains 15 residues. With 2 bases removed from V and 8 bases from J, the gap between germline ends came to 16 bases. The germline CDR1 and CDR2 sequences are SNHLY and FYNNEI. In DNA, the CDR3 is TGTGCCAGCAGTGAATCGGCTATCGCTGGCCATGAGCAGTTCTTC. Encoded protein: CASSESAIAGHEQFF.

This clonotype was counted many times. V usage is TRBV9 and J usage is TRBJ2-1, with 11 bases matching TRBD2. This CDR3 is built from 16 residues. V shed 4 bases and J 6 bases; nucleotides not matched to a gene: 9. Germline CDR1 and CDR2: SGDLS and YYNGEE. CDR3 bases: TGTGCCAGCAGCCCCCGAACACTAGCGGGAGCCAATGAGCAGTTCTTC. Amino acid sequence: CASSPRTLAGANEQFF.

This clonotype was seen at least ten times. The chain carries TRBV28 and TRBJ2-7, with 10 bases matching TRBD1. Germline CDR1 MDHEN, CDR2 SYDVKM. The CDR3 has 14 residues. After removal of 5 bases from V and 2 bases from J, the junction contained 3 bases not matched to a gene. The CDR3: CASSTGTGAYEQYF. The CDR3 DNA sequence: TGTGCCAGCAGTACCGGGACAGGGGCCTACGAGCAGTACTTC.

The chain is built from TRBV20-1 and TRBJ2-2, with 7 bases identical to TRBD2. J was trimmed by 1 base and V by 3 bases; bases with no gene match: 11. CDR3 length equals 17 residues. Germline CDR1 and CDR2: DFQATT and SNEGSKA (reference sequence). CDR3 sequence: CSARGLASGLNTGELFF. The CDR3 DNA is TGCAGTGCTAGGGGATTGGCTAGCGGTTTGAACACCGGGGAGCTGTTTTTT.